The 12 T cell receptor beta chains presented below share a single source sample, sequenced in a study of blood T cell repertoires in COVID-19. Measured with immunoSEQ multiplex PCR; TCRdb has only the in-frame clones, and not every one. The sample lists around 210,000 clones, more than 80% occurring once. Sequenced material: PBMCs or T cells enriched from blood (not recorded which). The origin of the receptors is a woman between 18 and 29 years old who had recovered from COVID-19.

This chain links TRBV6-1 with TRBJ2-7; 11 positions match TRBD2. The CDR3 has 15 residues. With V trimmed by 5 bases and J by 3 bases, 6 bases remained unmatched. Germline loops: CDR1 MNHNS, CDR2 SASEGT. The CDR3: CASSTATSGDYEQYF. DNA for the CDR3: TGTGCCAGCAGTACAGCGACTAGCGGGGACTACGAGCAGTACTTC.

This chain links TRBV6-1 with TRBJ1-2; tentatively, D is TRBD1 (6 bases). The V gene lost 1 base and the J gene lost 8 bases, with 26 bases spanning the gap. This CDR3 is built from 18 residues. Germline V gene sequence: CDR1 MNHNS, CDR2 SASEGT. CDR3 DNA sequence: TGTGCCAGCAGTGAAGTCTTTGCGACAGGTACCCTTTCTTCAGGCTACACCTTC. This encodes CASSEVFATGTLSSGYTF.

The rearrangement uses TRBV9 and TRBJ2-7, with D possibly matching TRBD2 (6 bases). Trimming took off 0 bases at V and 2 bases at J, with 9 bases between the two ends. CDR3 length: 14 amino acids. Per germline, CDR1 SGDLS and CDR2 YYNGEE. The CDR3 loop reads CASSVGGTPYEQYF. CDR3 coding DNA: TGTGCCAGCAGCGTAGGGGGGACTCCCTACGAGCAGTACTTC.

In its sample, this clone was seen once. V gene TRBV2 combines with J gene TRBJ1-6; 8 bases agree with TRBD1. Per the germline V gene, CDR1 is SNHLY and CDR2 is FYNNEI. The CDR3 spans 14 residues. V was clipped by 8 bases and J by 7 bases; unmatched bases: 7. The CDR3 DNA reads as TGTGCCAGCCGCGGGGACAGGATGAATTCACCCCTCCACTTT. Its translation: CASRGDRMNSPLHF.

The chain carries TRBV5-4 and TRBJ1-1, with D perhaps TRBD1 (5 bases). Between the trimmed V and J ends, which lost 0 bases and 9 bases, there was a span of 15 bases. Germline V lookup: CDR1 SGHNT, CDR2 YYREEE (reference sequence). The CDR3 is made up of 14 amino acids. The CDR3 DNA reads TGTGCCAGCAGCTTGGAGGGGTTGGGCAGAAAAGCTTTCTTT. Translating gives CASSLEGLGRKAFF.

This clone occurred once. The chain combines TRBV7-9 with TRBJ1-4; TRBD1 matches 10 bases. Germline V gene sequence: CDR1 SEHNR, CDR2 FQNEAQ (reference sequence). The CDR3 is 15 amino acids. Trimming cost V 5 bases and J 7 bases; bases outside gene matches: 7. Here the CDR3 reads CASSPGQGVGEKLFF. CDR3 DNA: TGTGCCAGCAGCCCCGGACAGGGGGTAGGTGAAAAACTGTTTTTT.

The chain combines TRBV2 with TRBJ2-7; 11 nucleotides agree with TRBD1. The J segment lost 9 bases and the V segment lost 6 bases, leaving 13 bases of the junction unmatched. The V gene's germline CDR1 is SNHLY and CDR2 FYNNEI. The CDR3 sequence is 15 residues long. The chain's CDR3 is CASSDGTGGTGVQYF. CDR3 in DNA: TGTGCCAGCAGCGACGGGACAGGGGGGACGGGGGTGCAGTACTTC.

This chain links TRBV30 with TRBJ1-4; TRBD1 matches 10 bases. Germline V CDR1 and CDR2: GTSNPN, SVGIG (reference sequence). V was pared by 3 bases and J by 7 bases, with 8 bases of the junction left unmatched. This CDR3 is 15 amino acids long. CDR3 amino acids: CAWSSGTGESEKLFF. CDR3 DNA: TGTGCCTGGAGCTCAGGGACAGGGGAGAGTGAAAAACTGTTTTTT. The complete variable domain, with remaining parts taken from reference TRBV30 and TRBJ1-4, reads SQTIHQWPATLVQPVGSPLSLECTVEGTSNPNLYWYRQAAGRGLQLLFYSVGIGQISSEVPQNLSASRPQDRQFILSSKKLLLSDSGFYLCAWSSGTGESEKLFFGSGTQLSVL.

The J gene is TRBJ1-5, the V gene TRBV29-1; unclear D gene. The CDR3 covers 13 residues. The germline V gene has CDR1 SQVTM and CDR2 ANQGSEA. V was cut by 3 bases and J by 7 bases, with 13 bases left in between. DNA for the CDR3: TGCAGCGTTGAGGTGAGGGTTATCCAGCCCCAGCATTTT. Translating it yields CSVEVRVIQPQHF.

V is TRBV25-1 and J is TRBJ2-5, with D possibly TRBD1 on 6 matching bases. CDR1 and CDR2 (germline): MGHDK, SYGVNS. The CDR3 consists of 15 residues. V lost 3 bases to trimming and J lost 4 bases, with 15 bases between them. The CDR3 nucleotides are TGTGCCAGCAGTGAGGGAATGACAGGCCCAGAGACCCAGTACTTC. Its protein is CASSEGMTGPETQYF.

The chain employs TRBV7-9 and TRBJ1-1, with TRBD1 as a possible D gene (5 bases). CDR1 and CDR2 from the germline V gene are SEHNR and FQNEAQ (reference sequence). The CDR3 is 16 residues long. V was cut by 4 bases and J by 0 bases, with 15 bases left in between. DNA of the CDR3: TGTGCCAGCAGCTCCCCGGGGGGGGTAATGAACACTGAAGCTTTCTTT. It translates to CASSSPGGVMNTEAFF.

The chain has TRBV28 and TRBJ2-2, with D possibly matching TRBD1 (5 bases). Germline V gives CDR1 MDHEN, CDR2 SYDVKM. This CDR3 is built from 16 residues. The V end was cut by 3 bases, the J end by 2 bases, with 13 bases between. In DNA, the CDR3 is TGTGCCAGCAGTTTTCCGACAGAAATTAACACCGGGGAGCTGTTTTTT. Encoded protein: CASSFPTEINTGELFF.